This T cell receptor (beta chain) is from a study of control samples from healthy donors and cancer patients. The method was immunoSEQ multiplex PCR; TCRdb's version includes in-frame clones alone and lacks a portion of them. The profile shows 75,000 to 90,000 clones, approximately 86% of them singletons. Germline CDR1 is LNHDA and CDR2 is SQIVND (reference sequence). The CDR3 consists of 15 residues. V was shortened by 1 base and J by 9 bases, with 19 bases between the two germline ends. The sequenced sample consisted of blood. The source is a man under 40 in good health. The chain recombines TRBV19 with TRBJ2-7; D might be TRBD1 or TRBD2, each matching 5 bases. For the CDR3, the DNA is TGTGCCAGTAGTATAGGAGGGGCAGCACGTGAACGGCAGTACTTC. Amino acids: CASSIGGAARERQYF.